Below, 25 T cell receptor beta chains from the same sample are listed, as sequenced in a study of cytomegalovirus exposure and HLA in healthy donors. The PCR used 60 Vbeta and 13 Jbeta primers. Repertoires were generated with immunoSEQ multiplex PCR, while TCRdb's copy carries only in-frame clones and drops some. Of about 180,000 clones listed, around 77% are singletons. Sample: PBMCs. These receptors came from a man in his sixties in good health and CMV-seronegative.

This chain joins TRBV5-1 and TRBJ2-3, with 13 bases that match TRBD2. Germline loops: CDR1 SGHRS, CDR2 YFSETQ. V lost 4 bases to trimming and J lost 8 bases; unmatched junction nucleotides: 13. This CDR3 has 17 amino acids. The CDR3: CASSGGLAGEAGGTQYF. The CDR3 region has the DNA TGCGCCAGCAGCGGCGGACTAGCGGGGGAGGCCGGAGGTACGCAGTATTTT.

The chain carries TRBV19 and TRBJ2-3, with 9 bases lining up with TRBD2. After removal of 6 bases from V and 3 bases from J, the junction contained 7 bases not matched to a gene. Germline V lookup: CDR1 LNHDA, CDR2 SQIVND (reference sequence). This CDR3 spans 15 amino acids. CDR3 sequence (DNA): TGTGCCAGTAGCACCCTAGCGGGACGGACAGATACGCAGTATTTT. It encodes CASSTLAGRTDTQYF.

The gene calls are TRBV6-1 and TRBJ1-1, with D tentatively TRBD1 (6 bases). The V and J ends lost 6 bases and 10 bases respectively, with 21 bases between them. The CDR3 extends over 14 amino acids. Germline V lookup: CDR1 MNHNS, CDR2 SASEGT. CDR3 region: CASRLTGLGVGAFF. The CDR3 DNA is TGTGCCAGCAGGTTGACAGGATTGGGGGTTGGAGCTTTCTTT.

This chain links TRBV5-1 with TRBJ2-6; D not resolved. Germline-derived CDR1 and CDR2 are SGHRS and YFSETQ. The CDR3 sequence is 16 residues long. Trimming took off 0 bases at V and 2 bases at J, with 9 bases between the two ends. This CDR3 is CASSLDPLAGANVLTF. The CDR3, as DNA: TGCGCCAGCAGCTTGGATCCGTTAGCTGGGGCCAACGTCCTGACTTTC.

The V call is TRBV5-6, the J call TRBJ2-2; D gene ambiguous. Germline CDR1 reads SGHDT; CDR2 reads YYEEEE. The CDR3 length is 12 residues. V was pared by 3 bases and J by 4 bases, with 4 bases between. The CDR3 DNA is TGTGCCAGCAGCTGGGCCACCGGGGAGCTGTTTTTT. It specifies CASSWATGELFF.

The V call is TRBV5-1, the J call TRBJ2-7; 8 bases align to TRBD1. Germline CDR1 is SGHRS and CDR2 is YFSETQ. V dropped 4 bases and J dropped 7; count of bases not matched to a gene: 13. The CDR3 runs 15 residues. The CDR3 nucleotides are TGCGCCAGCAGCAGTATTCAGGGGGCCAGGGGGGAGCAGTACTTC. Translated, it gives CASSSIQGARGEQYF.

This chain joins TRBV7-6 and TRBJ2-7; TRBD1 matches at 8 bases. The CDR3 totals 14 residues. Germline V gene sequence: CDR1 SGHVS, CDR2 FNYEAQ. The V and J ends lost 4 bases and 4 bases, in that order; junction bases with no gene match: 6. CDR3: CASSSGGSAYEQYF. The CDR3, as DNA: TGTGCCAGCAGCTCAGGGGGCTCGGCATACGAGCAGTACTTC.

In DNA form, the CDR3 reads TGTGCCAGCAGTGACCCACAGGGGCCCGAGCAGTACTTC. Translated: CASSDPQGPEQYF. V gene TRBV6-1 combines with J gene TRBJ2-7, with 7 bases aligning to TRBD1. Germline CDR1 is MNHNS and CDR2 is SASEGT. This CDR3 comprises 13 residues. The J segment lost 6 bases and the V segment lost 3 bases, leaving 5 bases of the junction unmatched.

The rearrangement joins TRBV19 to TRBJ1-1; 9 bases are a match to TRBD1. There are 15 residues in the CDR3. Germline V gene sequence: CDR1 LNHDA, CDR2 SQIVND (reference sequence). The ends lost 10 bases at V and 5 bases at J; junction bases unmatched: 14. CDR3 sequence: CATKPGQGVRTEAFF. In DNA form, the CDR3 reads TGTGCCACTAAACCGGGACAGGGAGTTAGGACTGAAGCTTTCTTT.

The V and J genes are TRBV29-1 and TRBJ2-7; tentative D call: TRBD1 (6 bases). Germline-derived CDR1 and CDR2 are SQVTM and ANQGSEA. The CDR3 contains 14 residues. V lost 5 bases, J lost 4 bases, and 18 bases lay in between. The CDR3 is CSVSSQDSRYEQYF. The CDR3 DNA reads TGCAGCGTTAGTTCCCAGGACAGTCGATACGAGCAGTACTTC.

The rearrangement joins TRBV2 to TRBJ1-5, with 8 bases lining up with TRBD1. This CDR3 comprises 15 residues. CDR1 and CDR2 (germline): SNHLY, FYNNEI. V shed 3 bases, J shed 2 bases, and the junction held 3 bases outside the gene matches. As DNA, the CDR3 is TGTGCCAGCAGTGATAAGACAGGGGGCAATCAGCCCCAGCATTTT. Translation gives CASSDKTGGNQPQHF. Based on the CDR3 plus reference TRBV2 and TRBJ1-5, the full variable domain is EPEVTQTPSHQVTQMGQEVILRCVPISNHLYFYWYRQILGQKVEFLVSFYNNEISEKSEIFDDQFSVERPDGSNFTLKIRSTKLEDSAMYFCASSDKTGGNQPQHFGDGTRLSIL.

The V and J genes are TRBV7-9 and TRBJ1-3; 8 bases are shared with TRBD1. The V segment lost 5 bases and the J segment 0 bases; nucleotides outside the gene matches: 6. Germline V gene lookup returns CDR1 SEHNR and CDR2 FQNEAQ (reference sequence). This CDR3 has 16 residues. CDR3 loop: CASSLGTGISGNTIYF. For the CDR3, the DNA is TGTGCCAGCAGCCTGGGGACAGGCATCTCTGGAAACACCATATATTTT.

CDR3 sequence: CASSSSPVPYEQYF. The CDR3 nucleotides read TGTGCCAGCAGCTCCTCCCCGGTCCCCTACGAGCAGTACTTC. The chain joins TRBV11-2 to TRBJ2-7; no definite D call. V lost 4 bases to trimming and J lost 2 bases, with 12 bases between them. The CDR3 length is 14 residues. The germline gives CDR1 SGHAT, CDR2 FQNNGV.

The chain employs TRBV11-3 and TRBJ2-1; a possible D gene is TRBD2 (6 bases). V was trimmed by 3 bases and J by 3 bases, leaving 12 bases between them. This CDR3 contains 15 residues. CDR1 SGHNT and CDR2 YENEEA come from the germline V gene. In nucleotides, the CDR3 is TGTGCCAGCAGCTTGGGAGGATCAGGCTACAATGAGCAGTTCTTC. Protein: CASSLGGSGYNEQFF.

The CDR3 sequence: CSVVRQVTGTNTEAFF. CDR3 sequence (DNA): TGCAGCGTTGTTCGGCAAGTCACAGGCACGAACACTGAAGCTTTCTTT. V gene TRBV29-1 combines with J gene TRBJ1-1; D may be TRBD1 (5 bases). Trimming removed 4 bases from V and 1 base from J, with 19 bases in between. CDR3 length: 16 amino acids. Germline CDR1 reads SQVTM; CDR2 reads ANQGSEA. Based on the CDR3 plus reference TRBV29-1 and TRBJ1-1, the full variable domain is SAVISQKPSRDICQRGTSLTIQCQVDSQVTMMFWYRQQPGQSLTLIATANQGSEATYESGFVIDKFPISRPNLTFSTLTVSNMSPEDSSIYLCSVVRQVTGTNTEAFFGQGTRLTVV.

The rearrangement links TRBV5-4 to TRBJ1-1; the D gene is possibly TRBD1 (5 bases). V gave up 3 bases and J gave up 4 bases, with 19 bases separating them. The CDR3 spans 16 residues. CDR1 and CDR2 from the germline V gene are SGHNT and YYREEE (reference sequence). CDR3 in DNA: TGTGCCAGCAGCTGGAAGGCGGGGACCGGGAGCACTGAAGCTTTCTTT. Protein product: CASSWKAGTGSTEAFF.

The V and J genes are TRBV10-3 and TRBJ2-2, with 10 positions matching TRBD2. With 4 bases clipped from V and 4 bases from J, the junction kept 9 bases outside the gene matches. Germline V CDR1 and CDR2: ENHRY, SYGVKD. This CDR3 is 17 amino acids long. The CDR3 DNA reads TGTGCCATCAGTGGGGGTAGCGGGAGGCCCGGCACCGGGGAGCTGTTTTTT. Protein product: CAISGGSGRPGTGELFF.

This chain connects TRBV25-1 to TRBJ1-3, with 8 bases fitting TRBD1. Germline lookup yields CDR1 MGHDK and CDR2 SYGVNS. V dropped 5 bases and J dropped 2; count of bases not matched to a gene: 2. The CDR3 totals 14 residues. The CDR3 DNA follows: TGTGCCAGCAGTCCACAGGGGGCTGGAAACACCATATATTTT. Translating gives CASSPQGAGNTIYF.

The V and J genes are TRBV5-8 and TRBJ1-6; 9 bases match TRBD1. V lost 4 bases, J lost 9 bases, and 14 bases stayed unmatched. The CDR3 has 17 residues. Germline V CDR1 and CDR2: SGHTS, YDEGEE. The DNA for the CDR3 is TGTGCCAGCAGCATGTCGACTCCGGGACAGGGTAGTTCACCCCTCCACTTT. Residues: CASSMSTPGQGSSPLHF.

The chain combines TRBV7-2 with TRBJ2-1; the match to TRBD1 covers 10 bases. The CDR3 totals 16 residues. V lost 5 bases and J lost 6; bases outside the gene matches: 10. Germline CDR1 SGHTA, CDR2 FQGNSA. As DNA, the CDR3 is TGTGCCAGCAGCCCGTATCGACAGGGGGCAAGCAATGAGCAGTTCTTC. Translating it yields CASSPYRQGASNEQFF.

The CDR3 spells CASSPGRWAYEQYF. For the CDR3, the DNA is TGTGCCAGCAGTCCTGGGAGGTGGGCCTACGAGCAGTACTTC. The rearrangement links TRBV28 to TRBJ2-7, with TRBD2 as a possible D gene (6 bases). The CDR3 runs 14 residues. Germline CDR1 MDHEN, CDR2 SYDVKM. The germline V and J ends were trimmed by 5 bases and 2 bases, with 13 bases remaining between them.

This clone was found many times. The rearrangement uses TRBV6-1 and TRBJ1-3; possibly TRBD1 for D (5 bases). The CDR3 totals 15 residues. The germline gives CDR1 MNHNS, CDR2 SASEGT. V was clipped by 5 bases and J by 1 base, with 12 bases between them. CDR3 sequence reads: CASSPQSGSGNTIYF. CDR3 nucleotide sequence: TGTGCCAGCAGTCCCCAGTCAGGGTCTGGAAACACCATATATTTT.

The chain is built from TRBV29-1 and TRBJ2-7; a possible D gene is TRBD1 (5 bases). Trimming removed 4 bases from V and 0 bases from J, with 7 bases in between. This CDR3 is built from 12 residues. Germline values: CDR1 SQVTM, CDR2 ANQGSEA. The CDR3 protein is CSVAGNSYEQYF. The CDR3 nucleotides read TGCAGCGTTGCAGGGAACTCCTACGAGCAGTACTTC.

The chain combines TRBV25-1 with TRBJ1-1; D is perhaps TRBD1 (6 bases). Trimming removed 7 bases at V and 3 bases at J, with 9 bases between. Germline values: CDR1 MGHDK, CDR2 SYGVNS. The CDR3 length is 12 residues. CDR3 loop: CASTGTHTEAFF. The CDR3 nucleotides are TGTGCCAGCACCGGGACACACACTGAAGCTTTCTTT. Full variable domain (rest looked up from reference TRBV25-1 and TRBJ1-1): EADIYQTPRYLVIGTGKKITLECSQTMGHDKMYWYQQDPGMELHLIHYSYGVNSTEKGDLSSESTVSRIRTEHFPLTLESARPSHTSQYLCASTGTHTEAFFGQGTRLTVV.

The V call is TRBV19, the J call TRBJ2-7; tentatively, D is TRBD1 (5 bases). The length of the CDR3 is 14 residues. Germline V gene lookup returns CDR1 LNHDA and CDR2 SQIVND (reference sequence). V lost 1 base to trimming and J lost 3 bases, with 10 bases between them. The CDR3 loop is CASSIAARDYEQYF. Written as DNA, the CDR3 is TGTGCCAGTAGTATAGCCGCCAGGGACTACGAGCAGTACTTC.